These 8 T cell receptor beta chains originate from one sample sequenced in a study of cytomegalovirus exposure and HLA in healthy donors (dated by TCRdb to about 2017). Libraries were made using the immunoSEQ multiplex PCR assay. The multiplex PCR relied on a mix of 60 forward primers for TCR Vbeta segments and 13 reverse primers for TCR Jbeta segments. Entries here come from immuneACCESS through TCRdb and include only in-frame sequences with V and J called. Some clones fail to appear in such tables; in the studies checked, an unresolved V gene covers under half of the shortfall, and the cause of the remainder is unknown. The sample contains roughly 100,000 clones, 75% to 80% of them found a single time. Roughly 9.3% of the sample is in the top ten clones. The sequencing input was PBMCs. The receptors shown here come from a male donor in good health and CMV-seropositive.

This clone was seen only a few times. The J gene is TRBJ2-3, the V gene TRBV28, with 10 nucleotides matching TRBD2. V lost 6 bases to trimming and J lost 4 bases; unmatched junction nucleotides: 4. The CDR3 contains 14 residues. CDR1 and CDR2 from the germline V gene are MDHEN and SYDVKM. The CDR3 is CASSPGTSADTQYF. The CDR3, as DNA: TGTGCCAGCAGCCCCGGGACTAGCGCAGATACGCAGTATTTT. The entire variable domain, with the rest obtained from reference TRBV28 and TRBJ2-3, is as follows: DVKVTQSSRYLVKRTGEKVFLECVQDMDHENMFWYRQDPGLGLRLIYFSYDVKMKEKGDIPEGYSVSREKKERFSLILESASTNQTSMYLCASSPGTSADTQYFGPGTRLTVL.

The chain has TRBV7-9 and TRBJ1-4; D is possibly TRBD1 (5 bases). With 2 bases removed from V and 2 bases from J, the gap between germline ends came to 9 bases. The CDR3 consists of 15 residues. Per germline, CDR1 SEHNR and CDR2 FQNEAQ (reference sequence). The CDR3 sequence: CASSLRGTTNEKLFF. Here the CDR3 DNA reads TGTGCCAGCAGCTTAAGGGGCACCACTAATGAAAAACTGTTTTTT.

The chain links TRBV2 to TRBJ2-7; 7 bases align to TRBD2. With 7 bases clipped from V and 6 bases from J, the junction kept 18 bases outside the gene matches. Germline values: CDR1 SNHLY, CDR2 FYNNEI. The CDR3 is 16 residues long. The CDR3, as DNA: TGTGCCAGCAAACGCACCGGGACTACGATGGGGGGCGAGCAGTACTTC. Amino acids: CASKRTGTTMGGEQYF.

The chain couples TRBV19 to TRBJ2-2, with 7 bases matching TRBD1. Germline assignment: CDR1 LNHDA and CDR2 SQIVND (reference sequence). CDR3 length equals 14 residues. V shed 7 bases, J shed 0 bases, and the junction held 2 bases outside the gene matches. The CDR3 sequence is CASKGTANTGELFF. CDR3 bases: TGTGCCAGTAAGGGGACAGCGAACACCGGGGAGCTGTTTTTT.

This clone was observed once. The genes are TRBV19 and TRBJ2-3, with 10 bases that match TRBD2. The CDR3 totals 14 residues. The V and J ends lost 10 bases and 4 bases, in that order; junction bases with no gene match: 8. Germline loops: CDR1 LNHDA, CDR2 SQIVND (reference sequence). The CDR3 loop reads CATNSGRRADTQYF. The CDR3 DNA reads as TGTGCCACTAATAGCGGGAGGAGGGCAGATACGCAGTATTTT. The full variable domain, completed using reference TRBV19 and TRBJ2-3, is DGGITQSPKYLFRKEGQNVTLSCEQNLNHDAMYWYRQDPGQGLRLIYYSQIVNDFQKGDIAEGYSVSREKKESFPLTVTSAQKNPTAFYLCATNSGRRADTQYFGPGTRLTVL.

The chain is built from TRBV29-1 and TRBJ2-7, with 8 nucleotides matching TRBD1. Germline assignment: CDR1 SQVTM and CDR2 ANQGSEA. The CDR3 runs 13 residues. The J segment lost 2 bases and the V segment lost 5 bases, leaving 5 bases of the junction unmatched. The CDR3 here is CSVSGTGTYEQYF. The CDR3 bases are TGCAGCGTTTCCGGGACAGGAACCTACGAGCAGTACTTC.

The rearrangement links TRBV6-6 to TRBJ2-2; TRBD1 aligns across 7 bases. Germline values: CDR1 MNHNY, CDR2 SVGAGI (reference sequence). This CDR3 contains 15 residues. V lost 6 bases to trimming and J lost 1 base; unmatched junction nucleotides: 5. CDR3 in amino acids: CASSLRGRNTGELFF. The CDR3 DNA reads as TGTGCCAGCAGCCTCAGGGGGAGGAACACCGGGGAGCTGTTTTTT.

CDR3 region: CASSLDSGMNTEAFF. The CDR3, as DNA: TGCGCCAGCAGCTTGGACAGCGGAATGAACACTGAAGCTTTCTTT. The gene calls are TRBV5-1 and TRBJ1-1; D not certain. Germline V lookup: CDR1 SGHRS, CDR2 YFSETQ. Trimming shortened V by 0 bases and J by 0 bases, and 9 bases separated the two germline ends. The CDR3 has 15 residues.